This TCR beta chain was sequenced in a study of pediatric ulcerative colitis. Whole-study findings and limits: Compared with controls, ulcerative colitis showed greater blood-rectum clone sharing.

V was pared by 4 bases and J by 2 bases, with 15 bases between. Germline V gives CDR1 SGHTA, CDR2 FQGNSA. CDR3 size: 16 residues. The protocol was immunoSEQ multiplex PCR, while the TCRdb copy is restricted to in-frame clones and leaves out a portion. Of approximately 32,000 clones listed, roughly 78% were seen once; the top ten hold 3.5% to 4.5%. A remark on this clone: The antigen is undetermined.

The clonotype comes from a boy between 5 and 17 years old with severe ulcerative colitis. The sample comprised blood. The V and J genes are TRBV7-2 and TRBJ2-1; D is possibly TRBD1 (6 bases). In nucleotides, the CDR3 is TGTGCCAGCAGCTCAAGGGCAGGGGACCCCTACAATGAGCAGTTCTTC. This translates into CASSSRAGDPYNEQFF.